Below are 25 T cell receptor beta chains sequenced from a single sample in a study of blood T cell repertoires in COVID-19. TCRdb's table, derived via immunoSEQ multiplex PCR, lists solely in-frame clones and lacks some. Of about 36,000 clones in the sample, 90% were seen once. The sequenced sample was peripheral blood. The receptor set was obtained from a human donor in a cohort sampled during active COVID-19.

The J gene is TRBJ2-5, the V gene TRBV5-7; possibly TRBD1 for D (6 bases). TRBV5-7 is an ORF for which the function is uncertain. V lost 1 base to trimming and J lost 5 bases, with 18 bases between them. This CDR3 spans 16 amino acids. This chain's CDR3 is CASSLPGHHLGETQYF. CDR3 nucleotides: TGTGCCAGCAGCTTGCCGGGACACCACCTTGGGGAGACCCAGTACTTC.

The rearrangement links TRBV5-1 to TRBJ1-1; maybe TRBD1 (6 bases). The CDR3 is made up of 15 amino acids. The V and J ends lost 4 bases and 3 bases respectively, with 16 bases between them. Germline CDR1 reads SGHRS; CDR2 reads YFSETQ. This CDR3 is CASSNSDRSDTEAFF. For the CDR3, the DNA is TGCGCCAGCAGCAACTCGGACAGATCTGACACTGAAGCTTTCTTT.

The CDR3 bases are TGTGCCAGCTCACCACCGCCCGGGACTTCCTACGAGCAGTACTTC. Amino acids: CASSPPPGTSYEQYF. The chain links TRBV18 to TRBJ2-7; perhaps TRBD2 as D (6 bases). This CDR3 has 15 residues. With 0 bases removed from V and 1 base from J, the gap between germline ends came to 10 bases. Germline V gene lookup returns CDR1 KGHSH and CDR2 LQKENI.

The chain uses TRBV19 and TRBJ1-5; D is perhaps TRBD1 (5 bases). V lost 3 bases and J 3 bases, leaving 12 bases between the germline ends. The CDR3 has 15 amino acids. In germline, CDR1 is LNHDA, CDR2 SQIVND (reference sequence). CDR3 nucleotide sequence: TGTGCCAGTAGTATTAGGACAAATGACAATCAGCCCCAGCATTTT. Translating it yields CASSIRTNDNQPQHF. Filled out from reference TRBV19 and TRBJ1-5, the complete variable domain reads DGGITQSPKYLFRKEGQNVTLSCEQNLNHDAMYWYRQDPGQGLRLIYYSQIVNDFQKGDIAEGYSVSREKKESFPLTVTSAQKNPTAFYLCASSIRTNDNQPQHFGDGTRLSIL.

The rearrangement joins TRBV5-1 to TRBJ2-7; 8 bases are a match to TRBD1. The V gene's germline CDR1 is SGHRS and CDR2 YFSETQ. V trimming: 3 bases; J trimming: 3 bases; junction bases outside the gene matches: 2. The CDR3 contains 13 residues. The chain's CDR3 is CASSWTGSYEQYF. The CDR3 DNA reads as TGCGCCAGCAGCTGGACAGGGAGCTACGAGCAGTACTTC.

The J gene is TRBJ2-2, the V gene TRBV5-4; the match to TRBD2 covers 8 bases. V shed 4 bases, J shed 0 bases, and the junction held 5 bases outside the gene matches. The germline CDR1 and CDR2 sequences are SGHNT and YYREEE (reference sequence). This CDR3 is built from 16 residues. CDR3 coding DNA: TGTGCCAGCAGCCCGGTAGCGGGAACGAACACCGGGGAGCTGTTTTTT. Encoded protein: CASSPVAGTNTGELFF. Complete variable domain (other parts from reference TRBV5-4 and TRBJ2-2): ETGVTQSPTHLIKTRGQQVTLRCSSQSGHNTVSWYQQALGQGPQFIFQYYREEENGRGNFPPRFSGLQFPNYSSELNVNALELDDSALYLCASSPVAGTNTGELFFGEGSRLTVL.

The chain is built from TRBV27 and TRBJ2-7, with 9 nucleotides matching TRBD2. J gave up 12 bases and V 5 bases, and 11 bases lay outside the gene matches. Germline assignment: CDR1 MNHEY and CDR2 SMNVEV (reference sequence). The CDR3 sequence is 13 residues long. The chain's CDR3 is CASSPTASGRSYF. The CDR3 coding sequence is TGTGCCAGCAGTCCGACCGCAAGCGGGAGGTCGTACTTC.

This clone was seen more than once but under ten times. The rearrangement joins TRBV7-2 to TRBJ1-1; TRBD1 matches 8 bases. This CDR3 region has 14 residues. Germline assignment: CDR1 SGHTA and CDR2 FQGNSA. The V segment lost 3 bases and the J segment 4 bases; nucleotides outside the gene matches: 4. CDR3 nucleotides: TGTGCCAGCAGCTTGGACAGGGTGAGCACTGAAGCTTTCTTT. Amino acids: CASSLDRVSTEAFF.

The CDR3 DNA reads TGCGCCAGCAGCATAACTAGCGGGCCTGGCACAGATACGCAGTATTTT. Translating gives CASSITSGPGTDTQYF. The chain joins TRBV5-1 to TRBJ2-3, with 9 bases identical to TRBD2. The length of the CDR3 is 16 residues. The germline V gene encodes CDR1 SGHRS and CDR2 YFSETQ. J gave up 1 base and V 4 bases, and 7 bases lay outside the gene matches.

The chain recombines TRBV12-3 or TRBV12-4 with TRBJ1-2; 9 bases line up with TRBD1. The V segment lost 5 bases and the J segment 6 bases; nucleotides outside the gene matches: 4. This CDR3 has 13 amino acids. The CDR3 region is CASSRDRVDGYTF. CDR3 DNA sequence: TGTGCCAGCAGTAGGGACAGGGTAGATGGCTACACCTTC.

The chain employs TRBV19 and TRBJ1-1; D gene unclear. This CDR3 has 15 amino acids. Germline CDR1 is LNHDA and CDR2 is SQIVND (reference sequence). The V gene lost 5 bases and the J gene lost 5 bases, with 18 bases spanning the gap. The CDR3 DNA follows: TGTGCCAGTAGTGACGGGGAGATAGCGAGAACTGAAGCTTTCTTT. Translated: CASSDGEIARTEAFF.

The CDR3 is CASSPGQGVVEKLFF. CDR3 in DNA: TGTGCCAGCAGCCCGGGACAGGGGGTTGTTGAAAAACTGTTTTTT. The chain joins TRBV28 to TRBJ1-4; 11 bases fit TRBD1. The V segment lost 6 bases and the J segment 7 bases; nucleotides outside the gene matches: 7. The CDR3 contains 15 residues. From germline, CDR1 is MDHEN and CDR2 SYDVKM.

This chain connects TRBV28 to TRBJ1-6; TRBD1 matches 7 bases. J lost 9 bases, V lost 5 bases, and 10 bases had no gene match. The CDR3 extends over 15 amino acids. The germline CDR1 and CDR2 sequences are MDHEN and SYDVKM. In DNA, the CDR3 is TGTGCCAGCAGTACCGAACAGGGGCGGGTTTCACCCCTCCACTTT. Its translation: CASSTEQGRVSPLHF. Based on the CDR3 plus reference TRBV28 and TRBJ1-6, the full variable domain is DVKVTQSSRYLVKRTGEKVFLECVQDMDHENMFWYRQDPGLGLRLIYFSYDVKMKEKGDIPEGYSVSREKKERFSLILESASTNQTSMYLCASSTEQGRVSPLHFGNGTRLTVT.

The V call is TRBV10-3, the J call TRBJ1-2; 12 positions agree with TRBD1. The V gene's germline CDR1 is ENHRY and CDR2 SYGVKD. The CDR3 runs 16 residues. Trimming removed 4 bases from V and 6 bases from J; junction bases left unmatched: 9. CDR3 loop: CAISASPGQGADGYTF. DNA for the CDR3: TGTGCCATCAGTGCCTCACCGGGACAGGGGGCGGATGGCTACACCTTC.

The V call is TRBV4-1, the J call TRBJ2-3; unclear D gene. This CDR3 has 12 amino acids. Germline lookup yields CDR1 MGHRA and CDR2 YSYEKL. Trimming removed 6 bases at V and 14 bases at J, with 18 bases between. This CDR3 is CASSLYSARLYF. The CDR3 DNA is TGCGCCAGCAGTCTATACTCCGCCCGCCTGTATTTT.

The CDR3 protein is CASRIRNLSAEKLFF. For the CDR3, the DNA is TGTGCCAGCAGGATCAGGAACCTCTCGGCTGAAAAACTGTTTTTT. The chain combines TRBV28 with TRBJ1-4, with no clear D. Germline lookup yields CDR1 MDHEN and CDR2 SYDVKM. V lost 6 bases to trimming and J lost 7 bases, with 18 bases between them. The CDR3 extends over 15 amino acids.

The CDR3 loop reads CASSQERIPGNTIYF. CDR3 DNA sequence: TGTGCCAGCAGCCAAGAGCGGATACCTGGAAACACCATATATTTT. This chain joins TRBV14 and TRBJ1-3; D unresolved. The CDR3 totals 15 residues. Trimming stripped 0 bases from V and 2 bases from J, with 8 bases between. From germline, CDR1 is SGHDN and CDR2 FVKESK.

The chain carries TRBV28 and TRBJ1-2; D is uncertain. Per the germline V gene, CDR1 is MDHEN and CDR2 is SYDVKM. With 6 bases removed from V and 3 bases from J, the gap between germline ends came to 5 bases. This CDR3 has 11 amino acids. The CDR3 loop reads CASREDYGYTF. CDR3 DNA: TGTGCCAGCAGAGAGGACTATGGCTACACCTTC.

The gene calls are TRBV4-3 and TRBJ1-1; 11 bases are a match to TRBD1. Trimming at V came to 1 base and at J to 3 bases, leaving 7 bases not matched to a gene. The CDR3 covers 17 residues. Germline loops: CDR1 LGHNA, CDR2 YSLEER. CDR3 region: CASSQGTGGNKDTEAFF. In DNA form, the CDR3 reads TGCGCCAGCAGCCAAGGGACAGGGGGCAATAAGGACACTGAAGCTTTCTTT.

The V gene is TRBV10-3, the J gene TRBJ1-4, with D possibly matching TRBD1 (5 bases). Germline assignment: CDR1 ENHRY and CDR2 SYGVKD. Trimming left V 3 bases short and J 9 bases short, with 8 bases between. The CDR3 consists of 12 residues. CDR3 protein: CAISDRAQKLFF. The CDR3 DNA reads as TGTGCCATCAGTGACAGGGCCCAAAAACTGTTTTTT.

The chain recombines TRBV6-5 with TRBJ1-3, with D unresolved. This CDR3 spans 15 amino acids. Germline V CDR1 and CDR2: MNHEY, SVGAGI. Trimming pared 6 bases from V and 0 bases from J, leaving 12 bases between. As DNA, the CDR3 is TGTGCCAGCAGGCCCTGGATAGCCTCTGGAAACACCATATATTTT. Its protein product is CASRPWIASGNTIYF.

The rearrangement uses TRBV15 and TRBJ2-3; D not certain. Germline V CDR1 and CDR2: LNHNV, YYDKDF (reference sequence). The CDR3 extends over 14 amino acids. V was trimmed by 3 bases and J by 4 bases, leaving 11 bases between them. The CDR3 loop is CATSSLPRADTQYF. The CDR3 DNA sequence: TGTGCCACCAGCAGCCTCCCTCGTGCAGATACGCAGTATTTT.

The genes are TRBV5-1 and TRBJ1-1, with a tentative D call TRBD1 (5 bases). CDR3 length: 13 amino acids. Trimming shortened V by 4 bases and J by 6 bases, and 13 bases separated the two germline ends. Per the germline V gene, CDR1 is SGHRS and CDR2 is YFSETQ. This chain's CDR3 is CASSTQGSAEAFF. The CDR3 DNA reads TGCGCCAGCAGCACTCAGGGTAGTGCTGAAGCTTTCTTT.

The chain employs TRBV7-8 and TRBJ1-1, with TRBD1 matching 7 bases. Germline V CDR1 and CDR2: SGHVS, FQNEAQ. After removal of 5 bases from V and 2 bases from J, the junction contained 8 bases not matched to a gene. This CDR3 has 15 residues. CDR3: CASSQQGTGNTEAFF. CDR3 DNA: TGTGCCAGCAGCCAACAGGGGACGGGCAACACTGAAGCTTTCTTT.

The rearrangement links TRBV13 to TRBJ2-1, with a tentative D call TRBD2 (6 bases). The CDR3 has 14 amino acids. V was trimmed by 8 bases and J by 7 bases, leaving 18 bases between them. Germline CDR1 is PRHDT and CDR2 is FYEKMQ (reference sequence). CDR3 DNA: TGTGCCAGCGAAGGAGGGAACGATCGGAATGAGCAGTTCTTC. Amino acids: CASEGGNDRNEQFF.